The present T cell receptor beta chain was sequenced within a study of Ad26.COV2.S vaccination and SARS-CoV-2 variants. Findings and caveats of the study: A substantial breadth of spike-specific CD8+ and CD4+ T cell responses after vaccination has been reported. Measurement of non-spike TCR breadth gave similar results in vaccine and placebo recipients. Total T cell responses were possibly underestimated by TCR breadth and depth analyses. People who got the vaccine had more spike-specific TCR breadth than people who got placebo.

The data were produced by immunoSEQ multiplex PCR, yet TCRdb's version contains in-frame clones alone and is incomplete. The sample has about 39,000 clones, 65% to 90% seen once. The CDR3 covers 13 residues. CDR1 and CDR2 (germline): LNHDA, SQIVND (reference sequence). The V segment lost 9 bases and the J segment 4 bases; nucleotides outside the gene matches: 8. Concerning this clone: The antigen remains unidentified.

This sample comprised peripheral blood, obtained after recovery from COVID-19. This chain joins TRBV19 and TRBJ1-2; TRBD1 matches 7 bases. The TCR was taken from a human donor who had recovered from COVID-19. The CDR3 sequence: CARTDRASYGYTF. The CDR3 coding sequence is TGTGCCAGGACCGACAGGGCCTCCTATGGCTACACCTTC.